The next 17 T cell receptor beta chains were all read from a single sample in a study of human T cells and chemical hapten exposure. TCRdb re-called the RACE reads with MiXCR, one entry per CDR3 protein. The sample lists 350,000 to 400,000 distinct CDR3 sequences, roughly 5% occurring once. Time point reported: pre-sensitization, week 0. Specified treatment: therapeutic diphenylcyclopropenone sensitization with weekly scalp DPC. Sequencing used whole blood, obtained in connection with sensitization to the hapten diphenylcyclopropenone (DPC). The origin of the receptors is a woman between 50 and 59 years old with alopecia areata. Some clones in this sample may be carry-over from other donors' samples.

This clonotype came up many times. This chain connects TRBV6-5 to TRBJ2-1; D unclear. The V and J ends lost 6 bases and 14 bases respectively, with 17 bases between them. CDR3 length: 12 residues. Looked up from germline, CDR1 is MNHEY and CDR2 is SVGAGI. The CDR3 sequence is CASSQTGPAKFF. CDR3 nucleotide sequence: TGTGCCAGCAGCCAAACTGGTCCTGCAAAGTTCTTC.

This clonotype was observed a few times. The rearrangement links TRBV12-3 or TRBV12-4 to TRBJ1-3; 10 bases line up with TRBD1. The CDR3 length is 15 residues. Unmatched junction bases numbered 6, after V lost 6 bases and J lost 4 bases. CDR3 nucleotide sequence: TGTGCCAGCAGGCCGGACAGGGGGATAGGAAACACCATATATTTT. It specifies CASRPDRGIGNTIYF.

Here the CDR3 DNA reads TGTGCCAGCAGACCCAAGGGGAACACCGGGGAGCTGTTTTTT. This sequence encodes CASRPKGNTGELFF. The rearrangement joins TRBV12-3 or TRBV12-4 to TRBJ2-2; no clear D gene. V gave up 6 bases and J gave up 1 base, with 9 bases separating them. The CDR3 runs 14 residues.

The rearrangement uses TRBV7-9 and TRBJ2-3, with D possibly being TRBD1 (5 bases). Germline V gene sequence: CDR1 SEHNR, CDR2 FQNEAQ (reference sequence). CDR3 length: 16 residues. V was clipped by 4 bases and J by 3 bases, with 17 bases between them. As DNA, the CDR3 is TGTGCCAGCAGCTCCAGGGCGGCATTACTAACAGATACGCAGTATTTT. Its translation is CASSSRAALLTDTQYF.

The table lists this clonotype with many counts. The chain joins TRBV10-3 to TRBJ2-1; possibly TRBD1 for D (5 bases). This CDR3 spans 12 amino acids. The germline V gene encodes CDR1 ENHRY and CDR2 SYGVKD. Deletions cut 5 bases from V and 9 bases from J, with 11 bases between. The DNA of the CDR3 is TGTGCCATCAGTTCGGACACGGGTGAGCAGTTCTTC. Protein: CAISSDTGEQFF.

This clonotype was observed a few times. The chain recombines TRBV2 with TRBJ2-3; 8 bases match TRBD1. Germline CDR1 and CDR2: SNHLY and FYNNEI. CDR3 length: 15 residues. V was pared by 4 bases and J by 0 bases, with 3 bases of the junction left unmatched. The CDR3 spells CASSGGQASTDTQYF. The CDR3 region has the DNA TGTGCCAGCAGTGGGGGACAGGCTAGCACAGATACGCAGTATTTT.

This clonotype was seen more than once but under ten times. This chain joins TRBV25-1 and TRBJ2-2; D is possibly TRBD1 or TRBD2 (6 bases each). V lost 5 bases and J lost 5, with 15 bases in between. The CDR3 totals 15 residues. Germline CDR1 is MGHDK and CDR2 is SYGVNS. The CDR3 sequence is CASSIHREVTGELFF. CDR3 bases: TGTGCCAGCAGTATACACAGGGAGGTGACCGGGGAGCTGTTTTTT. The variable domain in full, completed from reference TRBV25-1 and TRBJ2-2, reads EADIYQTPRYLVIGTGKKITLECSQTMGHDKMYWYQQDPGMELHLIHYSYGVNSTEKGDLSSESTVSRIRTEHFPLTLESARPSHTSQYLCASSIHREVTGELFFGEGSRLTVL.

This clonotype was detected ten times or more. The CDR3 reads CASSQAEYRAEAFF. The CDR3 region has the DNA TGTGCCAGCAGCCAAGCGGAGTATCGGGCTGAAGCTTTCTTT. The rearrangement links TRBV3-1 to TRBJ1-1; D is uncertain. V was pared by 1 base and J by 6 bases, with 12 bases between. Germline CDR1 LGHDT, CDR2 YNNKEL (reference sequence). The CDR3 has 14 amino acids.

This clonotype was counted only a few times. The chain is built from TRBV12-3 or TRBV12-4 and TRBJ2-2; no definite D call. This CDR3 has 13 residues. Trimming stripped 2 bases from V and 6 bases from J, with 7 bases between. CDR3 nucleotide sequence: TGTGCCAGCAGTTTATCCAGCCCCGGGGAGCTGTTTTTT. It translates to CASSLSSPGELFF.

The chain links TRBV5-6 to TRBJ2-3; D is perhaps TRBD1 (5 bases). The CDR3 is 16 amino acids. CDR1 is SGHDT and CDR2 is YYEEEE in the germline V gene. The V end lost 5 bases, the J end lost 6 bases, and 22 bases lay between the germline ends. The CDR3 is CASSSPRTQALDTQYF. CDR3 bases: TGTGCCAGCAGTTCTCCCCGGACACAGGCGTTGGATACGCAGTATTTT.

This clonotype showed up many times. This chain uses TRBV5-1 with TRBJ1-4; D may be TRBD1 (5 bases). Germline CDR1 and CDR2: SGHRS and YFSETQ. CDR3 size: 13 residues. V lost 6 bases to trimming and J lost 5 bases, with 11 bases between them. The CDR3 bases are TGCGCCAGCAAGAGACAGCTAAATGAAAAACTGTTTTTT. Its translation: CASKRQLNEKLFF.

This clonotype was detected many times. The rearrangement uses TRBV6-2 or TRBV6-3 and TRBJ2-2, with D unresolved. Germline lookup yields CDR1 MNHEY and CDR2 SVGEGT. The CDR3 contains 14 residues. V was clipped by 3 bases and J by 4 bases, with 9 bases between them. The CDR3 sequence is CASSYGVSTGELFF. In DNA form, the CDR3 reads TGTGCCAGCAGTTATGGCGTGAGCACCGGGGAGCTGTTTTTT.

This clonotype came up a few times. The gene calls are TRBV12-3 or TRBV12-4 and TRBJ1-5; D is possibly TRBD1 (6 bases). CDR3 length: 14 residues. Trimming pared 5 bases from V and 4 bases from J, leaving 12 bases between. Here the CDR3 DNA reads TGTGCCAGCAGTCTCGGGACAAAAAATCAGCCCCAGCATTTT. It encodes CASSLGTKNQPQHF.

This clonotype was counted ten times or more. The rearrangement links TRBV7-9 to TRBJ2-6; D is perhaps TRBD2 (5 bases). Trimming left V 0 bases short and J 9 bases short, with 12 bases between. Germline lookup yields CDR1 SEHNR and CDR2 FQNEAQ (reference sequence). The CDR3 is 15 amino acids. CDR3 in amino acids: CASSLAAGPFNVLTF. DNA for the CDR3: TGTGCCAGCAGCTTAGCTGCGGGTCCTTTCAACGTCCTGACTTTC.

A few counts support this clonotype. The V call is TRBV5-4, the J call TRBJ2-1; TRBD2 aligns across 7 bases. This CDR3 has 15 amino acids. V trimming: 1 base; J trimming: 2 bases; junction bases outside the gene matches: 3. Germline CDR1 is SGHNT and CDR2 is YYREEE (reference sequence). The CDR3 coding sequence is TGTGCCAGCAGCTTGTCTAGCGGAGCCTACAATGAGCAGTTCTTC. The encoded protein is CASSLSSGAYNEQFF.

This clonotype was observed many times. The V gene is TRBV7-2, the J gene TRBJ1-5, with D hard to call. Germline assignment: CDR1 SGHTA and CDR2 FQGNSA. The CDR3 is 14 amino acids. V gave up 7 bases and J gave up 7 bases, with 17 bases separating them. The CDR3 nucleotides are TGTGCCAGCACCTCAGCCTGGGGTGGACAGCCCCAGCATTTT. It encodes CASTSAWGGQPQHF.

This clonotype was found a few times. The V gene is TRBV7-2, the J gene TRBJ1-5, with D perhaps matching TRBD1 (6 bases). V was pared by 5 bases and J by 6 bases, with 14 bases between. Germline loops: CDR1 SGHTA, CDR2 FQGNSA. This CDR3 comprises 14 residues. The CDR3 region is CASSPTGTGQPQHF. CDR3 in DNA: TGTGCCAGCAGCCCTACAGGGACCGGTCAGCCCCAGCATTTT.